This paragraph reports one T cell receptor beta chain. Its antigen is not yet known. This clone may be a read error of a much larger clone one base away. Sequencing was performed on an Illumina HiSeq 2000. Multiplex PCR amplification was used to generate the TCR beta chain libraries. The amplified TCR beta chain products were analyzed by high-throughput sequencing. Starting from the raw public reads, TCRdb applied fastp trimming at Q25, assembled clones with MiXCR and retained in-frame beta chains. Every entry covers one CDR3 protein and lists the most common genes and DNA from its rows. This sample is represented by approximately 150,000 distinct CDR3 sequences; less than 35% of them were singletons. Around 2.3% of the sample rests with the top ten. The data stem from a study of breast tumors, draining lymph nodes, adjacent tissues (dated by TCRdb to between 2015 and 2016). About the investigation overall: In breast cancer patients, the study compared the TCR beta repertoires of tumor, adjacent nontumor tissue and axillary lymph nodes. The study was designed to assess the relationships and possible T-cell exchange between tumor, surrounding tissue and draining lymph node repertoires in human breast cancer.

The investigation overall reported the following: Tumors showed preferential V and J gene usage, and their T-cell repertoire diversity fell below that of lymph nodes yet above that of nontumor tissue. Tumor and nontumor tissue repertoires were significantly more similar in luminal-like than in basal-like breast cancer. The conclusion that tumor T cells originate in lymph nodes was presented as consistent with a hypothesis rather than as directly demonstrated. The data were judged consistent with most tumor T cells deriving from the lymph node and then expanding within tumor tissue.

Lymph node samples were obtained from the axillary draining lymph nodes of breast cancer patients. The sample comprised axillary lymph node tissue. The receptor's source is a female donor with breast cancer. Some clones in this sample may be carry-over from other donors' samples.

CDR3 region: CATGDGTGVNTEAFF. The nucleotide sequence is given as TGTGCCACCGGTGATGGGACAGGGGTGAACACTGAAGCTTTCTTT. The receptor chain draws on TRBV24-1 and TRBJ1-1, and 10 junction bases match TRBD1. For CDR1 and CDR2, the germline V gene lists KGHDR and SFDVKD. The CDR3 has 15 amino acids, counting the end cysteine and phenylalanine. Just CDR3 DNA is preserved here, 45 bases in frame from base 1.